Following are 26 T cell receptor beta chains from one sample sequenced in a study of Ad26.COV2.S vaccination and SARS-CoV-2 variants. Libraries were prepared by immunoSEQ multiplex PCR; TCRdb keeps only in-frame clonotypes and omits some of them. The sample gives hundreds of thousands of clones, roughly 90% of which show up once; approximately 11% is in the top ten. The treatment denotes: approximately 18 received Ad26.COV2.S at low or high dose, single or two shots; five or six received placebo; per-sample allocation not given. Sampling happened 63 days after the first vaccine or placebo injection. This specimen consisted of peripheral blood, obtained in a trial of Ad26.COV2.S vaccine versus placebo. Receptors were obtained from a person aged 18-60 years who received the Ad26.COV2.S COVID-19 vaccine or a placebo.

The chain couples TRBV28 to TRBJ1-1, with a tentative D call TRBD1 (6 bases). Trimming took off 2 bases at V and 0 bases at J, with 7 bases between the two ends. The CDR3 totals 14 residues. CDR1 MDHEN and CDR2 SYDVKM come from the germline V gene. CDR3 amino acids: CASSLTGLNTEAFF. CDR3 DNA sequence: TGTGCCAGCAGTTTAACAGGGTTGAACACTGAAGCTTTCTTT.

This sequence joins TRBV3-1 (or the pseudogene TRBV3-2) and TRBJ1-1, with unresolved D. The germline CDR1 and CDR2 sequences are LGHDT and YNNKEL (reference sequence). V dropped 1 base and J dropped 0 bases, with 15 bases sitting between them. CDR3 length: 17 residues. The DNA for the CDR3 is TGTGCCAGCAGCCAAGTCTCTTCAGCTTCTATGAACACTGAAGCTTTCTTT. As protein: CASSQVSSASMNTEAFF.

V is TRBV5-5 and J is TRBJ2-7; D is undetermined. The ends were cut back, 0 bases at V and 2 bases at J, with 6 bases in the middle. Germline V lookup: CDR1 SGHKS, CDR2 YYEKEE (reference sequence). The CDR3 consists of 13 residues. CDR3 in amino acids: CASSLATAYEQYF. DNA for the CDR3: TGTGCCAGCAGCTTGGCAACAGCCTACGAGCAGTACTTC.

The rearrangement uses TRBV5-1 and TRBJ2-5; 8 nucleotides align to TRBD2. V lost 4 bases and J lost 4; bases outside the gene matches: 9. The CDR3 has 15 residues. Germline loops: CDR1 SGHRS, CDR2 YFSETQ. The CDR3 loop is CASSLASGRSETQYF. The CDR3 coding sequence is TGCGCCAGCAGCCTGGCTAGCGGGCGGTCAGAGACCCAGTACTTC.

V gene TRBV6-4 combines with J gene TRBJ1-2; possible D gene TRBD1, 5 bases. Germline V lookup: CDR1 MRHNA, CDR2 SNTAGT. Between the trimmed V and J ends, which lost 3 bases and 8 bases, there was a span of 19 bases. This CDR3 is 15 amino acids long. In nucleotides, the CDR3 is TGTGCCAGCAGTGAGGAGGGGCGCGATTCTCGGGGCTACACCTTC. Amino acids: CASSEEGRDSRGYTF.

The CDR3 bases are TGTGCCAGCAGTAAGACTAGCGGGGAATACAATGAGCAGTTCTTC. Translating it yields CASSKTSGEYNEQFF. The gene calls are TRBV7-9 and TRBJ2-1, with 11 bases matching TRBD2. J lost 4 bases, V lost 6 bases, and 5 bases had no gene match. This CDR3 has 15 residues. Per the germline V gene, CDR1 is SEHNR and CDR2 is FQNEAQ (reference sequence).

This clone appeared once. The chain combines TRBV2 with TRBJ1-5; D not resolved. This CDR3 region has 13 residues. The germline V gene encodes CDR1 SNHLY and CDR2 FYNNEI. V lost 4 bases and J lost 3, with 7 bases in between. The CDR3 coding sequence is TGTGCCAGCAGTGTAGCAGTCAATCAGCCCCAGCATTTT. Protein product: CASSVAVNQPQHF.

The chain joins TRBV6-2 or TRBV6-3 to TRBJ2-2, with a tentative D call TRBD2 (6 bases). The V end was cut by 0 bases, the J end by 6 bases, with 8 bases between. The germline V gene has CDR1 MNHEY and CDR2 SVGEGT. This CDR3 spans 14 amino acids. The CDR3 region is CASSYSRDSGELFF. The CDR3 nucleotides are TGTGCCAGCAGTTACTCACGGGACTCCGGGGAGCTGTTTTTT.

V is TRBV7-2 and J is TRBJ1-1; D gene uncertain. The CDR3 loop spans 15 amino acids. Trimming shortened V by 3 bases and J by 1 base, and 12 bases separated the two germline ends. Germline CDR1 SGHTA, CDR2 FQGNSA. CDR3 protein: CASSFNLGRNTEAFF. CDR3 nucleotide sequence: TGTGCCAGCAGCTTCAACCTGGGAAGGAACACTGAAGCTTTCTTT.

The gene calls are TRBV5-1 and TRBJ2-7; TRBD2 matches at 10 bases. The CDR3 is made up of 15 amino acids. Germline lookup yields CDR1 SGHRS and CDR2 YFSETQ. V was clipped by 0 bases and J by 4 bases; unmatched bases: 4. The CDR3 nucleotides are TGCGCCAGCAGCTTGGGGACTAGCGGTTATTACGAGCAGTACTTC. Its protein product is CASSLGTSGYYEQYF.

The chain is built from TRBV11-2 and TRBJ2-7; 7 bases are a match to TRBD2. V trimming: 5 bases; J trimming: 1 base; junction bases outside the gene matches: 5. This CDR3 spans 14 amino acids. Germline CDR1 is SGHAT and CDR2 is FQNNGV. The CDR3 spells CASSRWTRSYEQYF. Written as DNA, the CDR3 is TGTGCCAGCAGCAGGTGGACTAGATCCTACGAGCAGTACTTC.

This clone was picked up one time. The rearrangement links TRBV7-2 to TRBJ2-7; 8 bases map to TRBD2. Germline V gene data show CDR1 as SGHTA and CDR2 as FQGNSA. The CDR3 totals 14 residues. J gave up 5 bases and V 5 bases, and 8 bases lay outside the gene matches. DNA for the CDR3: TGTGCCAGCAGCCGCGGACTAGCTACCGACGAGCAGTACTTC. Amino acids: CASSRGLATDEQYF.

This clone was recorded a few times. The chain is built from TRBV7-2 and TRBJ2-7, with 10 nucleotides matching TRBD1. The CDR3 spans 15 residues. Germline CDR1 SGHTA, CDR2 FQGNSA. V trimming: 5 bases; J trimming: 5 bases; junction bases outside the gene matches: 9. This chain's CDR3 is CASSRDVTGGHEQYF. CDR3 DNA: TGTGCCAGCAGCCGTGACGTGACAGGGGGCCACGAGCAGTACTTC.

This clone was observed a single time. J is TRBJ2-2 and V is TRBV5-1; D not resolved. From germline, CDR1 is SGHRS and CDR2 YFSETQ. V dropped 1 base and J dropped 8 bases, with 9 bases sitting between them. The CDR3 consists of 13 residues. The CDR3 sequence: CASSLRTEGELFF. The CDR3 bases are TGCGCCAGCAGCTTGCGGACGGAAGGGGAGCTGTTTTTT.

The chain has TRBV6-2 or TRBV6-3 and TRBJ2-1, with a possible D match to TRBD2 (6 bases). Germline loops: CDR1 MNHEY, CDR2 SVGEGT. Trimming removed 6 bases from V and 3 bases from J, with 21 bases in between. This CDR3 contains 17 residues. The CDR3 sequence: CASSFIERVSFYNEQFF. The CDR3 region has the DNA TGTGCCAGCAGCTTCATTGAGCGGGTTTCCTTCTACAATGAGCAGTTCTTC.

This clone was observed a handful of times. The genes are TRBV19 and TRBJ1-6; 8 bases are shared with TRBD1. Germline V gene lookup returns CDR1 LNHDA and CDR2 SQIVND (reference sequence). This CDR3 has 15 residues. The V segment lost 6 bases and the J segment 9 bases; nucleotides outside the gene matches: 10. In nucleotides, the CDR3 is TGTGCCAGTAGGACCGGGACAGGCCATTTTTCACCCCTCCACTTT. Encoded protein: CASRTGTGHFSPLHF.

The chain recombines TRBV24-1 with TRBJ2-7; 9 nucleotides agree with TRBD1. After removal of 3 bases from V and 5 bases from J, the junction contained 10 bases not matched to a gene. The germline V gene has CDR1 KGHDR and CDR2 SFDVKD. This CDR3 comprises 16 residues. The CDR3, as DNA: TGTGCCACCAGTGATGGGGGGACAGGGAATCCCCACGAGCAGTACTTC. It translates to CATSDGGTGNPHEQYF.

V usage is TRBV7-2 and J usage is TRBJ2-7, with D possibly being TRBD2 (6 bases). Germline V CDR1 and CDR2: SGHTA, FQGNSA. The CDR3 runs to 13 residues. V was trimmed by 5 bases and J by 2 bases, leaving 10 bases between them. DNA of the CDR3: TGTGCCAGCAGCAGGGACTTCGCCTACGAGCAGTACTTC. Protein product: CASSRDFAYEQYF.

The rearrangement joins TRBV4-3 to TRBJ1-5, with TRBD1 matching over 11 bases. Trimming cost V 2 bases and J 7 bases; bases outside gene matches: 7. Germline CDR1 is LGHNA and CDR2 is YSLEER. The CDR3 covers 16 residues. Here the CDR3 DNA reads TGCGCCAGCAGCCAAACCCCCGGGACAGGGGGGCAGCCCCAGCATTTT. This sequence encodes CASSQTPGTGGQPQHF.

V usage is TRBV7-2 and J usage is TRBJ2-2; 10 bases match TRBD1. Trimming cost V 5 bases and J 5 bases; bases outside gene matches: 2. The CDR3 is 14 amino acids. Germline CDR1 and CDR2: SGHTA and FQGNSA. Here the CDR3 reads CASSRQGATGELFF. For the CDR3, the DNA is TGTGCCAGCAGCAGACAGGGGGCGACCGGGGAGCTGTTTTTT.

Only one count was recorded for this clone. The J gene is TRBJ1-2, the V gene TRBV5-4; TRBD1 matches at 8 bases. The CDR3 has 16 amino acids. Trimming removed 3 bases from V and 4 bases from J; junction bases left unmatched: 11. The germline gives CDR1 SGHNT, CDR2 YYREEE (reference sequence). CDR3 protein: CASSSPKGTGGYGYTF. DNA of the CDR3: TGTGCCAGCAGCTCCCCCAAGGGGACAGGAGGCTATGGCTACACCTTC.

This chain links TRBV6-6 with TRBJ1-1; no reliable D call. Trimming stripped 0 bases from V and 3 bases from J, with 11 bases between. Per the germline V gene, CDR1 is MNHNY and CDR2 is SVGAGI (reference sequence). This CDR3 is 15 amino acids long. As DNA, the CDR3 is TGTGCCAGCAGTTACTCGGCTCCTTCTGACACTGAAGCTTTCTTT. It specifies CASSYSAPSDTEAFF.

The CDR3 DNA follows: TGTGCCAGCAGTCGAGGACATAACTACGAGCAGTACTTC. Translation: CASSRGHNYEQYF. The chain combines TRBV6-2 or TRBV6-3 with TRBJ2-7, with D tentatively TRBD1 (5 bases). V shed 5 bases and J shed 3 bases, with 11 bases lying between them. The CDR3 loop spans 13 amino acids. Germline CDR1 is MNHEY and CDR2 is SVGEGT.

The chain couples TRBV4-3 to TRBJ2-3, with 12 positions matching TRBD2. CDR1 and CDR2 from the germline V gene are LGHNA and YSLEER. This CDR3 region has 18 residues. The junction had 8 bases not matched to a gene; V was cut back by 0 bases and J by 4 bases. The CDR3 reads CASSQDSWTSGAPDTQYF. In DNA, the CDR3 is TGCGCCAGCAGCCAAGATTCCTGGACTAGCGGGGCTCCAGATACGCAGTATTTT.

This sequence joins TRBV10-3 and TRBJ2-7; 8 bases are shared with TRBD2. The germline V gene encodes CDR1 ENHRY and CDR2 SYGVKD. The CDR3 has 13 amino acids. Losses at the gene ends were 4 bases for V and 4 bases for J; bases not matched to a gene: 3. CDR3 sequence: CAISGAGVYEQYF. The CDR3 coding sequence is TGTGCCATCAGTGGAGCGGGGGTTTACGAGCAGTACTTC.

This chain joins TRBV6-5 and TRBJ1-2; no reliable D call. Germline assignment: CDR1 MNHEY and CDR2 SVGAGI. The length of the CDR3 is 15 residues. Trimming pared 0 bases from V and 7 bases from J, leaving 15 bases between. In DNA, the CDR3 is TGTGCCAGCAGTTACTCGACGGGCCCCGGCAGTGGCTACACCTTC. The encoded protein is CASSYSTGPGSGYTF.